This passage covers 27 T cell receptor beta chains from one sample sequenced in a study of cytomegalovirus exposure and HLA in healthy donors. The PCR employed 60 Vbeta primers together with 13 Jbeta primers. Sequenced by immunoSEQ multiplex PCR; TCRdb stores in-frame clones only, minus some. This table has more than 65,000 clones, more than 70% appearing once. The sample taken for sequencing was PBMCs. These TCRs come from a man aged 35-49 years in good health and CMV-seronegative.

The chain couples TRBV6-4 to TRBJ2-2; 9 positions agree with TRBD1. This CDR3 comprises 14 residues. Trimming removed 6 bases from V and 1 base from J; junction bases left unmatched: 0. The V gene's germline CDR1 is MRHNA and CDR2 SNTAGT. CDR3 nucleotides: TGTGCCAGCAGGGGACAGGGGAACACCGGGGAGCTGTTTTTT. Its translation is CASRGQGNTGELFF.

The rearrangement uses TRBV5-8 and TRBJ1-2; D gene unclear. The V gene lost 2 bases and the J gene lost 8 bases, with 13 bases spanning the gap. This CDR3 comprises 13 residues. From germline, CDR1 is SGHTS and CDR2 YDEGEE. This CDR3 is CASSFLFAGGYTF. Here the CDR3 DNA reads TGTGCCAGCAGCTTCTTATTCGCGGGGGGCTACACCTTC.

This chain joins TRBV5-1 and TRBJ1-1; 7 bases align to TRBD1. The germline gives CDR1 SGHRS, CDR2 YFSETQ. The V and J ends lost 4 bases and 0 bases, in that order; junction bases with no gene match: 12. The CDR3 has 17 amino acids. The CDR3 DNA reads TGCGCCAGCAGCCCGATGACGATGACAGGGTTGAACACTGAAGCTTTCTTT. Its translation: CASSPMTMTGLNTEAFF.

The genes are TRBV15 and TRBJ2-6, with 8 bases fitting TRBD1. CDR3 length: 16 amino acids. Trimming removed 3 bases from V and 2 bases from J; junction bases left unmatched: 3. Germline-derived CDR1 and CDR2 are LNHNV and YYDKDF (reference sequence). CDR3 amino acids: CATSSRTGTGANVLTF. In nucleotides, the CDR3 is TGTGCCACCAGCAGCCGGACAGGGACTGGGGCCAACGTCCTGACTTTC.

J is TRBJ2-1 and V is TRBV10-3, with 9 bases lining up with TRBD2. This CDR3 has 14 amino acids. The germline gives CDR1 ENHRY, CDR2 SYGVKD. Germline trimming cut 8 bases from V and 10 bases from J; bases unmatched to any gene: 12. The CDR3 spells CAIGEAGGPEEQFF. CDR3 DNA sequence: TGTGCCATCGGGGAGGCGGGGGGGCCGGAGGAGCAGTTCTTC.

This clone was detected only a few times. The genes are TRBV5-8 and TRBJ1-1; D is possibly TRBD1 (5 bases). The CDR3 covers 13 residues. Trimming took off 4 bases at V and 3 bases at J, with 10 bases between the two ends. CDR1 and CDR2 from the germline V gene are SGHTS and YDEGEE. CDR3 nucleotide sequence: TGTGCCAGCAGCATCAGGGTTGACACTGAAGCTTTCTTT. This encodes CASSIRVDTEAFF.

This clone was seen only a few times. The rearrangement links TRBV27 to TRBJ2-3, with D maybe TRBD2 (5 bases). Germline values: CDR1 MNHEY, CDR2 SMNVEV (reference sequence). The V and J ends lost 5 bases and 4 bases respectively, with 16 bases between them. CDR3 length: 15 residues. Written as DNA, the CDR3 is TGTGCCAGCAGTCCGCTCCTCGGGGTGTCAGATACGCAGTATTTT. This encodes CASSPLLGVSDTQYF.

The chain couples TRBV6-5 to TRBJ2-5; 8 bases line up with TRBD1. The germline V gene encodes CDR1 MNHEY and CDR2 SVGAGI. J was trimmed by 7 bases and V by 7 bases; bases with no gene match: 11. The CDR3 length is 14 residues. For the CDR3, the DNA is TGTGCCAGCATGGCAGGGGGCGGGGTAGGGACCCAGTACTTC. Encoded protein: CASMAGGGVGTQYF.

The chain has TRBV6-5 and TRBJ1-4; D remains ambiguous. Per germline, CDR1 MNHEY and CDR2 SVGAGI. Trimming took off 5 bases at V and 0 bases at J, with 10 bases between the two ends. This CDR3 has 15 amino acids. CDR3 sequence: CASSLRRTTNEKLFF. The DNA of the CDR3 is TGTGCCAGCAGTCTCCGGAGGACAACTAATGAAAAACTGTTTTTT.

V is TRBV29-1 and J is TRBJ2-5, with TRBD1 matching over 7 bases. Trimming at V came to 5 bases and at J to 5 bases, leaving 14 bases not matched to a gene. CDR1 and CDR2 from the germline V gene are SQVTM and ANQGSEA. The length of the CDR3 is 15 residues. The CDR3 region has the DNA TGCAGCGTTCTCCCCTGGGACAGAGGGGGCGAGACCCAGTACTTC. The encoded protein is CSVLPWDRGGETQYF.

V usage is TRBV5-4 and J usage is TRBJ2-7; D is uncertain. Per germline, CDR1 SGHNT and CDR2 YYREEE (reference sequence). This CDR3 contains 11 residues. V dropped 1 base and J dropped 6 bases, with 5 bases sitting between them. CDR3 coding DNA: TGTGCCAGCAGCTTGAGCGCCGAGCAGTACTTC. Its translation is CASSLSAEQYF.

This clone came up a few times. As DNA, the CDR3 is TGTGCCAGCAGCTCCCCAGGGGCGAAAGGGGCCAACGTCCTGACTTTC. Protein product: CASSSPGAKGANVLTF. The chain combines TRBV7-9 with TRBJ2-6; a weak D match, TRBD1 (6 bases). Germline lookup yields CDR1 SEHNR and CDR2 FQNEAQ (reference sequence). The CDR3 spans 16 residues. V lost 4 bases to trimming and J lost 4 bases, with 14 bases between them. The full variable domain, with the rest looked up from reference TRBV7-9 and TRBJ2-6, is DTGVSQNPRHKITKRGQNVTFRCDPISEHNRLYWYRQTLGQGPEFLTYFQNEAQLEKSRLLSDRFSAERPKGSFSTLEIQRTEQGDSAMYLCASSSPGAKGANVLTFGAGSRLTVL.

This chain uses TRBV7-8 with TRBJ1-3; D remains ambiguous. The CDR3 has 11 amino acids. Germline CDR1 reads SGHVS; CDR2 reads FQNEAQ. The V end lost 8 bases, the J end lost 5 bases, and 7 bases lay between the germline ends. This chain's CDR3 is CASGRRNTIYF. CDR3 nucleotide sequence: TGTGCCAGCGGGAGGAGAAACACCATATATTTT.

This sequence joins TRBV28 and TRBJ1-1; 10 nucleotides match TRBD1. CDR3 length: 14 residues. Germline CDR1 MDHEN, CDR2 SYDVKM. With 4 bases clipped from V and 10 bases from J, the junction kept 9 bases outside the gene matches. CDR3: CASSSTGTGDRAFF. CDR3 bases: TGTGCCAGCAGTTCCACCGGGACAGGGGATCGAGCTTTCTTT.

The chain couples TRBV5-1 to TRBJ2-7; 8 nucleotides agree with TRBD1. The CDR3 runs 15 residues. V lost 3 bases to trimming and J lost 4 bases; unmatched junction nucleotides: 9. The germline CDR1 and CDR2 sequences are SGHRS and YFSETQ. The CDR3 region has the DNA TGCGCCAGCAGCTCACCGGACAGGGCCAGTTACGAGCAGTACTTC. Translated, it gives CASSSPDRASYEQYF.

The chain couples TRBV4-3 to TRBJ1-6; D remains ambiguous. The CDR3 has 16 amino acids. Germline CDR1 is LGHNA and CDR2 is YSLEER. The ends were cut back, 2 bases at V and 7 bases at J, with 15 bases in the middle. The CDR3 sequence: CASSQSRRRSNSPLHF. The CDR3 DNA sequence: TGCGCCAGCAGCCAATCGCGGCGGCGGTCAAATTCACCCCTCCACTTT.

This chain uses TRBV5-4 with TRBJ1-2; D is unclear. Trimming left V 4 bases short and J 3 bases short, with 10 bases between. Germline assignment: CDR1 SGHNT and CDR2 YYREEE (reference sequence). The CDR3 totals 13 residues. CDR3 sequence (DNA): TGTGCCAGCAGCGTTAGGAGGGACTATGGCTACACCTTC. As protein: CASSVRRDYGYTF.

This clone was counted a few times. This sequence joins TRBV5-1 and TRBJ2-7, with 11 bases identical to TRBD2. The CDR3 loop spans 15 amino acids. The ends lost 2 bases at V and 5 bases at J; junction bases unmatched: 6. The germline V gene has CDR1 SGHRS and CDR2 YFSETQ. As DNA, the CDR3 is TGCGCCAGCAGCTTTTTAGCGGGGGGGCCTAACGAGCAGTACTTC. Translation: CASSFLAGGPNEQYF.

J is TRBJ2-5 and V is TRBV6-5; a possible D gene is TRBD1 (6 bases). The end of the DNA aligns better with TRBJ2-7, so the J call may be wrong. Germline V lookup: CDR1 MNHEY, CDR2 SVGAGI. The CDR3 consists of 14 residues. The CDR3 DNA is TGTGCCAGCAGTTCCACAGGGACCTCTTACGAGCAGTACTTC. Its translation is CASSSTGTSYEQYF.

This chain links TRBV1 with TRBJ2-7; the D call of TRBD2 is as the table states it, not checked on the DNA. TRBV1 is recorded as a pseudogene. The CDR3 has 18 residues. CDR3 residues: CTSSRGGGLAGGPYEQYF. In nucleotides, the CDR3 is TGCACCAGCAGCCGCGGCGGGGGACTAGCGGGGGGGCCCTACGAGCAGTACTTC.

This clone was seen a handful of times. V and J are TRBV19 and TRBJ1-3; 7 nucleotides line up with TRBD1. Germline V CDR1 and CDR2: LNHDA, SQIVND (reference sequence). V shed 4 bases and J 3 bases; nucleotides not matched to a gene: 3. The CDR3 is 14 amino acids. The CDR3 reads CASSTGGRGNTIYF. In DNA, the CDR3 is TGTGCCAGTAGTACAGGGGGTCGTGGAAACACCATATATTTT.

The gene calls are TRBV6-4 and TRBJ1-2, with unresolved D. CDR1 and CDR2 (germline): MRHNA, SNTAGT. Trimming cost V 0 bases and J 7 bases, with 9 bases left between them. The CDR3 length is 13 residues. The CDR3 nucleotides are TGTGCCAGCAGTGACTCGACGGGAGGTGGCTACACCTTC. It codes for CASSDSTGGGYTF.

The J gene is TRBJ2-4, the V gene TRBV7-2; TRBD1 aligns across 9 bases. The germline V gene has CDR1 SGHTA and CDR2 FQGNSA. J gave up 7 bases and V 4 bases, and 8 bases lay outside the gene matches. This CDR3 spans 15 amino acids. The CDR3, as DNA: TGTGCCAGCAGCTCCACAGGGGGCTTAGGGAACATTCAGTACTTC. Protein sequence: CASSSTGGLGNIQYF.

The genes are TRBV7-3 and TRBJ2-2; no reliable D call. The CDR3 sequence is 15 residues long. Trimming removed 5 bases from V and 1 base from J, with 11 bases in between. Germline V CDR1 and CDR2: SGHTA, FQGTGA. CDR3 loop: CASSPVGGNTGELFF. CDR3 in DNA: TGTGCCAGCAGCCCCGTCGGCGGGAACACCGGGGAGCTGTTTTTT.

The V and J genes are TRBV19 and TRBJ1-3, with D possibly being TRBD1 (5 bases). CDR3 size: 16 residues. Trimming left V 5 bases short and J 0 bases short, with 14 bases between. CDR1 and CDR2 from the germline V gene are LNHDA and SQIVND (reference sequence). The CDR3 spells CASSERQPSSGNTIYF. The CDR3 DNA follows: TGTGCCAGTAGTGAGCGACAGCCAAGCTCTGGAAACACCATATATTTT.

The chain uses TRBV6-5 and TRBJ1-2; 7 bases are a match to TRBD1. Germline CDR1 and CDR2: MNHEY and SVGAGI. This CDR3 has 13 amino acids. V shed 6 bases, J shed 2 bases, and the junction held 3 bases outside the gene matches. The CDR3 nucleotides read TGTGCCAGCAGAACACAGGGGAACTATGGCTACACCTTC. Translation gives CASRTQGNYGYTF.

DNA of the CDR3: TGTGCCAGCAGCCCCGAGGACAGGGGGCGCTTAGCTGAAGCTTTCTTT. Protein product: CASSPEDRGRLAEAFF. This sequence joins TRBV14 and TRBJ1-1; the match to TRBD1 covers 11 bases. The CDR3 is 16 amino acids. Losses at the gene ends were 4 bases for V and 6 bases for J; bases not matched to a gene: 10. The V gene's germline CDR1 is SGHDN and CDR2 FVKESK.